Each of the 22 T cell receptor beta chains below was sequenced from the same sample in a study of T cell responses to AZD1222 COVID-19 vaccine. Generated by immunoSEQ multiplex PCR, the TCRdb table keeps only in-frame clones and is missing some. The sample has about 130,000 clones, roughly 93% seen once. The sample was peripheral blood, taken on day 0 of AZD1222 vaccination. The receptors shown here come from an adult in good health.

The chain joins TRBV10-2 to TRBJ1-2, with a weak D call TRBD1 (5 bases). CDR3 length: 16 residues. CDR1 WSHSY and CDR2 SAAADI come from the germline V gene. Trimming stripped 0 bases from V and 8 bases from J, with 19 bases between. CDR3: CASSESDGSGTRGYTF. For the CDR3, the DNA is TGCGCCAGCAGTGAGTCTGATGGTTCCGGGACCCGGGGCTACACCTTC.

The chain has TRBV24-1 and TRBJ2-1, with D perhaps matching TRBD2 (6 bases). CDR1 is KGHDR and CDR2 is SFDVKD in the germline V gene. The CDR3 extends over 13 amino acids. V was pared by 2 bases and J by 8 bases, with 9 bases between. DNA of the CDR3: TGTGCCACCAGTGATTCCAGGGAGGATGAGCAGTTCTTC. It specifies CATSDSREDEQFF.

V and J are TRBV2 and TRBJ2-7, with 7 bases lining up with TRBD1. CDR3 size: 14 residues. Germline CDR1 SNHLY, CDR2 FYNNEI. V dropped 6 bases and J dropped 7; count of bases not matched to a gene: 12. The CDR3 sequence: CASSDPGTAREQYF. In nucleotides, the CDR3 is TGTGCCAGCAGCGACCCCGGGACAGCCAGGGAGCAGTACTTC.

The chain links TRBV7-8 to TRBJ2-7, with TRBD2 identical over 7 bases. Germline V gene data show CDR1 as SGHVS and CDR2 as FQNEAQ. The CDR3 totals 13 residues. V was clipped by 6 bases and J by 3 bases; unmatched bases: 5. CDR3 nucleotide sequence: TGTGCCAGCAGAATTAGCGGGCTCTACGAGCAGTACTTC. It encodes CASRISGLYEQYF.

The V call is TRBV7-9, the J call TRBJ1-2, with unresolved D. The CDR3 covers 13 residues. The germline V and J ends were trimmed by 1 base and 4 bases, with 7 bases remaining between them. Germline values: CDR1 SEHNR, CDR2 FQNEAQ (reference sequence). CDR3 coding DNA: TGTGCCAGCAGCTTAGGATCGGCCTATGGCTACACCTTC. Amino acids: CASSLGSAYGYTF.

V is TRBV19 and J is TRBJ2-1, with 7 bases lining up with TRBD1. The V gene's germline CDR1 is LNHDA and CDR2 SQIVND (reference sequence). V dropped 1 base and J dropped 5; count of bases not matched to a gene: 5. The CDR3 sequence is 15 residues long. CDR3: CASSIVGTDHNEQFF. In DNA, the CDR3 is TGTGCCAGTAGTATAGTCGGGACAGATCACAATGAGCAGTTCTTC.

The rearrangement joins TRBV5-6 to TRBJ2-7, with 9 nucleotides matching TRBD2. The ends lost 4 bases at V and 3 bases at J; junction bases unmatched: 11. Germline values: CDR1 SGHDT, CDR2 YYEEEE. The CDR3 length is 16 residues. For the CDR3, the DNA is TGTGCCAGCAGCAGAACCCGGGGACTAGCTCTCTACGAGCAGTACTTC. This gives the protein CASSRTRGLALYEQYF.

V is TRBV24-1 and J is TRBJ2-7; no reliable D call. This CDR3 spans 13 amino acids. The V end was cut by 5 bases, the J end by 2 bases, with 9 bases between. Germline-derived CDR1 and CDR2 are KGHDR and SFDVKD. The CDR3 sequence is CATSGTAAYEQYF. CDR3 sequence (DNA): TGTGCCACCAGTGGGACCGCCGCCTACGAGCAGTACTTC.

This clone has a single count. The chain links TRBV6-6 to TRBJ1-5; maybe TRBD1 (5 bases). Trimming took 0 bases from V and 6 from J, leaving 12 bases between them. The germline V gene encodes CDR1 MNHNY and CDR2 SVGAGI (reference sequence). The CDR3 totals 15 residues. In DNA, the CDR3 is TGTGCCAGCAGTTACTCGTTGCAGGGAATTCAGCCCCAGCATTTT. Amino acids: CASSYSLQGIQPQHF.

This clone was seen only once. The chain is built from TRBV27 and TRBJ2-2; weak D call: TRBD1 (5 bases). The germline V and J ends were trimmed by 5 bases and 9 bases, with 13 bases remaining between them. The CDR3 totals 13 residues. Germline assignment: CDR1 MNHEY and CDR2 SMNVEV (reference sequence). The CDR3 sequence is CASSPQAIRELFF. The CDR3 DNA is TGTGCCAGCAGTCCACAGGCAATCAGGGAGCTGTTTTTT.

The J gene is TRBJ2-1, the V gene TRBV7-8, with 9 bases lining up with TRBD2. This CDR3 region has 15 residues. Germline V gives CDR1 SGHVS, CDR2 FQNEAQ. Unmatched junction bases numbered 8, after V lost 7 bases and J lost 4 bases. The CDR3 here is CASTSGGLAYNEQFF. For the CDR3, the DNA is TGTGCCAGCACCTCTGGGGGACTAGCATACAATGAGCAGTTCTTC.

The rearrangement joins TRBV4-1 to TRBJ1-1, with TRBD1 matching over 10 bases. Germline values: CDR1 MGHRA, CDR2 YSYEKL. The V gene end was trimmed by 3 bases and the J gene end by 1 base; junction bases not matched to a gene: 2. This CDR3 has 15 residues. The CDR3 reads CASSQRTGGNTEAFF. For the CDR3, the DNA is TGCGCCAGCAGCCAGCGGACAGGGGGGAACACTGAAGCTTTCTTT.

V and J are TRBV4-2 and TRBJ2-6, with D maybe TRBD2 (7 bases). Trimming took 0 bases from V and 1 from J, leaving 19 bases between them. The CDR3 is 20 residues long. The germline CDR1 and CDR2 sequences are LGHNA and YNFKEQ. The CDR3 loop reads CASSQEEPGGFGSGANVLTF. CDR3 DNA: TGTGCCAGCAGCCAAGAAGAGCCGGGGGGCTTTGGGTCTGGGGCCAACGTCCTGACTTTC.

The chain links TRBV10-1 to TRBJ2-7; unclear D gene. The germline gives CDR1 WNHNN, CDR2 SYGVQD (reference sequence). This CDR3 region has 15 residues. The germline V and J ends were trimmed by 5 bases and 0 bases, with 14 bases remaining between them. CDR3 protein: CASSPVPSLSYEQYF. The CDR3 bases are TGCGCCAGCAGTCCTGTCCCCAGCCTCTCCTACGAGCAGTACTTC.

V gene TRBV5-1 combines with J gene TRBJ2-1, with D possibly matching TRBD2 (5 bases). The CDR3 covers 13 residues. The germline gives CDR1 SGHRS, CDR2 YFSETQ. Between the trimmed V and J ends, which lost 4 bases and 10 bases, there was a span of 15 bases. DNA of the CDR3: TGCGCCAGCAGCCGCCGTGAGGGAAGCGAGCAGTTCTTC. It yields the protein CASSRREGSEQFF.

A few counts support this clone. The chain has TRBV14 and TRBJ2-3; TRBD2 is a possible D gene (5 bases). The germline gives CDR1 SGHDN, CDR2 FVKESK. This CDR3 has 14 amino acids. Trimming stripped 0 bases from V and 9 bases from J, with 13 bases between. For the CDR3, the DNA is TGTGCCAGCAGCCAAGATAGAGGGTCGGGAACGCAGTATTTT. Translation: CASSQDRGSGTQYF.

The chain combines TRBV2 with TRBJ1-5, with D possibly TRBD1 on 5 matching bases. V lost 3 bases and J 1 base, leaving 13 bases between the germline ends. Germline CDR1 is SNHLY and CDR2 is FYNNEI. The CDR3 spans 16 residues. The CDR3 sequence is CASSDGAFWSNQPQHF. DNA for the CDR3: TGTGCCAGCAGTGACGGGGCCTTCTGGAGCAATCAGCCCCAGCATTTT.

The CDR3 coding sequence is TGTGCCACCAGCAGAGGAGGGTTAGTGAACACTGAAGCTTTCTTT. It codes for CATSRGGLVNTEAFF. V usage is TRBV15 and J usage is TRBJ1-1; D unresolved. The V and J ends lost 1 base and 0 bases respectively, with 9 bases between them. This CDR3 is built from 15 residues. CDR1 is LNHNV and CDR2 is YYDKDF in the germline V gene (reference sequence). The variable domain in full, completed from reference TRBV15 and TRBJ1-1, reads DAMVIQNPRYQVTQFGKPVTLSCSQTLNHNVMYWYQQKSSQAPKLLFHYYDKDFNNEADTPDNFQSRRPNTSFCFLDIRSPGLGDTAMYLCATSRGGLVNTEAFFGQGTRLTVV.

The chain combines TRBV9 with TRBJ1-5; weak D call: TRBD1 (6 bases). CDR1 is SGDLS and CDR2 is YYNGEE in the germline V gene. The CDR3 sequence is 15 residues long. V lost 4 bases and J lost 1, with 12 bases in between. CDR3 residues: CASSSGGGSNQPQHF. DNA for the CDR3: TGTGCCAGCAGCTCGGGAGGGGGAAGCAATCAGCCCCAGCATTTT.

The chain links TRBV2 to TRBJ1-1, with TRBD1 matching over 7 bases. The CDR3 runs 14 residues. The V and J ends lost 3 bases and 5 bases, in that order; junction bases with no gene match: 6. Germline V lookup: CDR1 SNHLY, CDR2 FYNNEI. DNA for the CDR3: TGTGCCAGCAGTGAGACAGGGAGGTTGACTGAAGCTTTCTTT. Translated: CASSETGRLTEAFF.

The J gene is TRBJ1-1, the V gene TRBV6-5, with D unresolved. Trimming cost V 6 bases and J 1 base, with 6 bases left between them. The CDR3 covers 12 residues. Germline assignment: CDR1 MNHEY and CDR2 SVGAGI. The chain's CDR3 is CASRPKNTEAFF. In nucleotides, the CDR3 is TGTGCCAGCAGACCCAAGAACACTGAAGCTTTCTTT.

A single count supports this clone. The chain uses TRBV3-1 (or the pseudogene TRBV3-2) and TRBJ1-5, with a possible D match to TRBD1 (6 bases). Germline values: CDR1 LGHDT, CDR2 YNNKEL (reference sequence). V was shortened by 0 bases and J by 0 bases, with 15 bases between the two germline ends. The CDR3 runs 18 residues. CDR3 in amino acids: CASSQEFGKGGSNQPQHF. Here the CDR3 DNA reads TGTGCCAGCAGCCAAGAGTTTGGTAAGGGGGGTAGCAATCAGCCCCAGCATTTT.